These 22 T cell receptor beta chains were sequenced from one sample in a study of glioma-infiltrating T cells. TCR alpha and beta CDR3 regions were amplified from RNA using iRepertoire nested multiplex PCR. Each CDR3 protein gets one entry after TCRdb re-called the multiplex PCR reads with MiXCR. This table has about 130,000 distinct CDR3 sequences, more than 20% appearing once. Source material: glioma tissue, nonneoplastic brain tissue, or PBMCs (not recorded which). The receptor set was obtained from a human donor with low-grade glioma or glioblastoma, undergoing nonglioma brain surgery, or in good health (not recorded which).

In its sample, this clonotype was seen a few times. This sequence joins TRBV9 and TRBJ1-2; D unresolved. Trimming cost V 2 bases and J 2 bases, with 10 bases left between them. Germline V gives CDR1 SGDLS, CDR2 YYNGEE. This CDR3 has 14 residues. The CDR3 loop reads CASSVFSGNYGYTF. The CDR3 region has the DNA TGTGCCAGCAGCGTCTTCTCGGGGAACTATGGCTACACCTTC.

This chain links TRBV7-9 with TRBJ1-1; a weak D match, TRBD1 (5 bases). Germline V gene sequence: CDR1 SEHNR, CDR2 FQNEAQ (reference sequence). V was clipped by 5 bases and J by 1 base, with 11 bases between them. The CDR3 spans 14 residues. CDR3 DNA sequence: TGTGCCAGCAGCCGCGACAGCCAGAACACTGAAGCTTTCTTT. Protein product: CASSRDSQNTEAFF. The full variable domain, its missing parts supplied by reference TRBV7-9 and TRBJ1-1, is DTGVSQNPRHKITKRGQNVTFRCDPISEHNRLYWYRQTLGQGPEFLTYFQNEAQLEKSRLLSDRFSAERPKGSFSTLEIQRTEQGDSAMYLCASSRDSQNTEAFFGQGTRLTVV.

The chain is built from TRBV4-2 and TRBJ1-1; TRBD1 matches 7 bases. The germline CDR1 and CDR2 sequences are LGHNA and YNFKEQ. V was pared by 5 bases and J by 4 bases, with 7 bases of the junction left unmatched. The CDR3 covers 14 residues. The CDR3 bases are TGTGCCAGCAGCGCCGACAGGGTTGGCACTGAAGCTTTCTTT. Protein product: CASSADRVGTEAFF.

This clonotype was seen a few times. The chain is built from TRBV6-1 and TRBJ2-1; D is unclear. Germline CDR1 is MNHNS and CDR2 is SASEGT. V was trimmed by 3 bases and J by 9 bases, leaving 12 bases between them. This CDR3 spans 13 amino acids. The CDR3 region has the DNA TGTGCCAGCAGTGACCCCCAGTATACTGAGCAGTTCTTC. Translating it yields CASSDPQYTEQFF.

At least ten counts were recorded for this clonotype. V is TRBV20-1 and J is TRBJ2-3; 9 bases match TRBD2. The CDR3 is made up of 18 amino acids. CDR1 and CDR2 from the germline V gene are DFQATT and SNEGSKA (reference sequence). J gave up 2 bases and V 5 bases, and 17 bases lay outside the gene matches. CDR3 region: CSAPQTFSGSMNTDTQYF. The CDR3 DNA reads TGCAGTGCTCCCCAGACCTTTAGCGGGAGTATGAACACAGATACGCAGTATTTT.

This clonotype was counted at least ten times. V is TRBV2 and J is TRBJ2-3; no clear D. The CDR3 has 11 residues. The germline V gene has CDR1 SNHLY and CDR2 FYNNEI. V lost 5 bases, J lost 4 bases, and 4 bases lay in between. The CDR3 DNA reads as TGTGCCAGCAGTTTGCCAGATACGCAGTATTTT. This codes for CASSLPDTQYF.

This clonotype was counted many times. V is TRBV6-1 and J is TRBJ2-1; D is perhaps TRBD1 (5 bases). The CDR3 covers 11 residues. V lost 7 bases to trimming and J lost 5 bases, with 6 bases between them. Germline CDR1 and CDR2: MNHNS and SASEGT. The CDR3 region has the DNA TGTGCCAGCAAGGGGAACAATGAGCAGTTCTTC. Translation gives CASKGNNEQFF.

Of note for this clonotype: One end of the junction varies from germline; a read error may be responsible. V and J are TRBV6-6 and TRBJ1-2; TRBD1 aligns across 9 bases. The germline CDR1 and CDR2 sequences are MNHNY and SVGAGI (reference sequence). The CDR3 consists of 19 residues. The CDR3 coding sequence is TGTGCCAGCAGTTACTCCGGTGGGACAGGGTATCTCGGGGACTATTGCTACACCTTC. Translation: CASSYSGGTGYLGDYCYTF.

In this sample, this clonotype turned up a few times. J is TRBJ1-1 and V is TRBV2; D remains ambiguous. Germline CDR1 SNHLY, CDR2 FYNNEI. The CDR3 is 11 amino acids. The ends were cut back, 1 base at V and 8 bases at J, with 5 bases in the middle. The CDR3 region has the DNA TGTGCCAGCAGTGAAGGGGAGGAAGCTTTCTTT. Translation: CASSEGEEAFF.

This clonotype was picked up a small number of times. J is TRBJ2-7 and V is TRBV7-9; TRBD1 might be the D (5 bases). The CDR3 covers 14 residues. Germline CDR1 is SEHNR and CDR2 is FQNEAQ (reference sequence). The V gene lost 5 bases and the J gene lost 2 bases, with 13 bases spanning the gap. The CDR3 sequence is CASSLGVSPYEQYV. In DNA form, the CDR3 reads TGTGCCAGCAGCCTAGGGGTCTCCCCCTACGAGCAGTACGTC.

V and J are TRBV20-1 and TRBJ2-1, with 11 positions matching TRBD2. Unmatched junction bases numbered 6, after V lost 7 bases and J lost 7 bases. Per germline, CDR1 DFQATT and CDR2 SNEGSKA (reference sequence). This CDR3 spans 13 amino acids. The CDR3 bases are TGCAGTGTGCTGTCTAGCGGGGGGAATGAGCAGTTCTTC. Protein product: CSVLSSGGNEQFF.

DNA for the CDR3: TGTGCCAGCAGCTTAGGTTCCGGTATAGGTGATACGCAGCATTTT. This translates into CASSLGSGIGDTQHF. The V and J genes are TRBV7-9 and TRBJ2-3; D is uncertain. The end of the DNA is better explained by TRBJ1-5, so the J call may be wrong. CDR1 is SEHNR, CDR2 FQNEAQ, per germline (reference sequence). This CDR3 has 15 residues.

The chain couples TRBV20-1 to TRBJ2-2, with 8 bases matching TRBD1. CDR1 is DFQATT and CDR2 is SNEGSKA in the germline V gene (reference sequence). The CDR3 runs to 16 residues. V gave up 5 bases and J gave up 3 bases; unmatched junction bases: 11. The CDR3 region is CSAAGQGGLHTGELFF. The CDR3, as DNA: TGCAGTGCTGCAGGACAGGGAGGTCTGCACACCGGGGAGCTGTTTTTT.

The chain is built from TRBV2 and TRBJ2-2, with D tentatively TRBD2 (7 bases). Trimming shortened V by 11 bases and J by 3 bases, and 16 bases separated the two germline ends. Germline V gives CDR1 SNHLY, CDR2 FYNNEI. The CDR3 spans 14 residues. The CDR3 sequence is CAEGGLHYTGELFF. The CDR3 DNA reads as TGTGCCGAGGGGGGGCTACACTACACCGGGGAGCTGTTTTTT. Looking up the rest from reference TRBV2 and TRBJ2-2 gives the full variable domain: EPEVTQTPSHQVTQMGQEVILRCVPISNHLYFYWYRQILGQKVEFLVSFYNNEISEKSEIFDDQFSVERPDGSNFTLKIRSTKLEDSAMYFCAEGGLHYTGELFFGEGSRLTVL.

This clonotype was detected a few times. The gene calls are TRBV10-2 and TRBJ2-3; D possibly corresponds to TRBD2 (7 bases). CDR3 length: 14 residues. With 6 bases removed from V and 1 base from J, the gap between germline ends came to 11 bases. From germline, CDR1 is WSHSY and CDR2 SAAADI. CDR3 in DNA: TGCGCCAGCAGCAGAGGGGGGGGCACAGATACGCAGTATTTT. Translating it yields CASSRGGGTDTQYF.

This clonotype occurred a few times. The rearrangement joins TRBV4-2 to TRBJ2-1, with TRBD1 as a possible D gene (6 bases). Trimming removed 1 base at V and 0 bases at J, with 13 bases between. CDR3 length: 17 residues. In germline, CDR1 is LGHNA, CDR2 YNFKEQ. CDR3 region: CASSQAARGSSYNEQFF. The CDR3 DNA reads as TGTGCCAGCAGCCAAGCAGCGAGGGGGAGCTCCTACAATGAGCAGTTCTTC.

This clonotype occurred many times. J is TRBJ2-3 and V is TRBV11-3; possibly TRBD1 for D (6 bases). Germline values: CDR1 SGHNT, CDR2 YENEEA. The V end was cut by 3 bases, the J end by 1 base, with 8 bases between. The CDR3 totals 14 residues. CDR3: CASSFEGGTDTQYF. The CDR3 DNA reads TGTGCCAGCAGCTTTGAGGGGGGCACAGATACGCAGTATTTT. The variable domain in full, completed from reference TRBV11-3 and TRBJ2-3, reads EAGVVQSPRYKIIEKKQPVAFWCNPISGHNTLYWYLQNLGQGPELLIRYENEEAVDDSQLPKDRFSAERLKGVDSTLKIQPAELGDSAVYLCASSFEGGTDTQYFGPGTRLTVL.

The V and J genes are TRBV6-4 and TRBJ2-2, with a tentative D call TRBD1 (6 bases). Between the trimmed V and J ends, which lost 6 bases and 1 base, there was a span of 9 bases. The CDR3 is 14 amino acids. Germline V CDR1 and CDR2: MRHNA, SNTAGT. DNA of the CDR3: TGTGCCAGCAGGGTACAGGGGAACACCGGGGAGCTGTTTTTT. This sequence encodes CASRVQGNTGELFF.

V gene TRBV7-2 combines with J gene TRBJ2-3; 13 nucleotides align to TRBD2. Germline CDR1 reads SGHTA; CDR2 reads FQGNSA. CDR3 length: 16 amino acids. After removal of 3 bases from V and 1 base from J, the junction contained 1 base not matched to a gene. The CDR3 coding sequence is TGTGCCAGCAGCTTCACTAGCGGGGGGGGCACAGATACGCAGTATTTT. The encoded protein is CASSFTSGGGTDTQYF.

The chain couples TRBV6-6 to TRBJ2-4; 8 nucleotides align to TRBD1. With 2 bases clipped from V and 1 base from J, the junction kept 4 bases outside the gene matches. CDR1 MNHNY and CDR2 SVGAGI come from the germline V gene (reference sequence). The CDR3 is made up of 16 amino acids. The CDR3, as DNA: TGTGCCAGCAGTTACGGGACAGGCCTGGCCAAAAACATTCAGTACTTC. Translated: CASSYGTGLAKNIQYF.

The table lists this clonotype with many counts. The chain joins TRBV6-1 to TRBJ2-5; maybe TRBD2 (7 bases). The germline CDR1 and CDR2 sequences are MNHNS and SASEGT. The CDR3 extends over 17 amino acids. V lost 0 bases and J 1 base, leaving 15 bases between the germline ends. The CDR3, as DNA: TGTGCCAGCAGTGAAGCGGGAGCTCGGGGGGCCCAAGAGACCCAGTACTTC. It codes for CASSEAGARGAQETQYF.

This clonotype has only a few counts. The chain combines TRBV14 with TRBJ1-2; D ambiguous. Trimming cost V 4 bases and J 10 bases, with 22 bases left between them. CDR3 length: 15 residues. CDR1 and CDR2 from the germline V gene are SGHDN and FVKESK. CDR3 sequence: CASSLGRITLWDYTF. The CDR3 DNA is TGTGCCAGCAGCCTCGGACGGATTACCCTATGGGACTACACCTTC.